A selection of T cell receptor beta chains follows, all from one sample in a study of regulatory T cells in long-lasting Graves disease. TCRdb redid the calling of the multiplex PCR reads with MiXCR, one entry per CDR3 protein. Of about 540,000 distinct CDR3 sequences listed, about 14% are singletons. This same sample was also taken into another study, of T cells in Graves' hyperthyroidism and ophthalmopathy.

Sequencing used peripheral blood mononuclear cells (PBMCs), obtained at new diagnosis, from a patient treated with antithyroid drugs. The receptors were gathered from a man aged 25-45 years with Graves disease. Each CDR3 is given with its conserved first and last residue. D genes are given only for firm matches. Some rows have no size entry. The others give once, few or many, or a class for an expanded clone.

v_gene	d_gene	j_gene	abundance	CDR3nt	CDR3aa
TRBV27	TRBD1	TRBJ1-6	.	TGTGCCAGCAGTCCCTCGGACAGGGGCTCCTATAATTCACCCCTCCACTTT	CASSPSDRGSYNSPLHF
TRBV2	TRBD2	TRBJ2-3	many	TGTGCCAGCAGTGATCGGATAGCGGGACTAGATACGCAGTATTTT	CASSDRIAGLDTQYF
TRBV7-9	TRBD2	TRBJ2-5	many	TGTGCCAGCAGCCCGCGACTAGCTGATGAGACCCAGTACTTC	CASSPRLADETQYF
TRBV25-1	TRBD2	TRBJ2-3	many	TGTGCCAGCAGTGAACTCCGGGAGGGCCTGGATACGCAGTATTTT	CASSELREGLDTQYF
TRBV9	TRBD2	TRBJ2-3	.	TGTGCCAGCAGCGTAGGCCTAGCGGCCTACACAGATACGCAGTATTTT	CASSVGLAAYTDTQYF
TRBV6-5	.	TRBJ1-1	many	TGTGCCAGCAGTTACTCGACTCTCAGGGCAACTGAAGCTTTCTTT	CASSYSTLRATEAFF
TRBV20-1	TRBD1	TRBJ1-1	many	TGCAGTGCTAGACTGGACAGGGGTGAAGCTTTCTTT	CSARLDRGEAFF
TRBV7-8	TRBD2	TRBJ2-3	many	TGTGCCAGCAGCTCCATCCGGACTAGCGGGAGCACAGATACGCAGTATTTT	CASSSIRTSGSTDTQYF
TRBV6-1	.	TRBJ1-1	.	TGTGCCAGCAGCCGCCCAGGAGTGAACACTGAAGCTTTCTTT	CASSRPGVNTEAFF
TRBV28	.	TRBJ2-7	once	TGTGCCAGCAGTTTCGCGGACGGGGGAGAATACGAGCAGTACTTC	CASSFADGGEYEQYF
TRBV7-8	TRBD2	TRBJ2-7	many	TGTGCCAGCAGCTCTGGGACTAGCGGAACCTACGAGCAGTACTTC	CASSSGTSGTYEQYF
TRBV7-2	.	TRBJ2-5	many	TGTGCCAGCAGCGTCGGGCCTACCGAGACCCAGTACTTC	CASSVGPTETQYF
TRBV20-1	TRBD2	TRBJ2-1	.	TGCAGTGCTAGTACCGGGAGGCGATACAATGAGCAGTTCTTC	CSASTGRRYNEQFF
TRBV20-1	.	TRBJ2-2	many	TGCAGTGCTAGAGGGCAGAGAGGCACCGGGGAGCTGTTTTTT	CSARGQRGTGELFF
TRBV12-3/TRBV12-4	TRBD2	TRBJ2-2	many	TGTGCCAGCAGTCAGCGGGAGGGCCCCGGGGAGCTGTTTTTT	CASSQREGPGELFF
TRBV3-1	TRBD1	TRBJ2-2	.	TGTGCCAGCAGTCAGGGACAGAGGATCACCGGGGAGCTGTTTTTT	CASSQGQRITGELFF
TRBV3-1	.	TRBJ2-3	few	TGTGCCAGCAGCCAATACCGGGACCCTACAGATACGCAGTATTTT	CASSQYRDPTDTQYF
TRBV3-1	.	TRBJ1-4	.	TGTGCCAGCAGCCAATTAACGGGGGCTCGGGAAAAACTGTTTTTT	CASSQLTGAREKLFF
TRBV4-1	.	TRBJ1-2	few	TGCGCCAGCAGCCAAAAGGAGCCGGAACAGGGACTCTATGGCTACACCTTC	CASSQKEPEQGLYGYTF
TRBV30	TRBD2	TRBJ2-7	many	TGTGCCTGGGATGGACTAGCGGGAGGAGAGCAGTACTTC	CAWDGLAGGEQYF
TRBV6-1	.	TRBJ2-7	few	TGTGCCAGCAGTCGCGAAGGTCCCGAGCAGTACTTC	CASSREGPEQYF
TRBV24-1	.	TRBJ1-1	many	TGTGCCACCAGTGATTCCTCCGGAGACGAAGCTTTCTTT	CATSDSSGDEAFF